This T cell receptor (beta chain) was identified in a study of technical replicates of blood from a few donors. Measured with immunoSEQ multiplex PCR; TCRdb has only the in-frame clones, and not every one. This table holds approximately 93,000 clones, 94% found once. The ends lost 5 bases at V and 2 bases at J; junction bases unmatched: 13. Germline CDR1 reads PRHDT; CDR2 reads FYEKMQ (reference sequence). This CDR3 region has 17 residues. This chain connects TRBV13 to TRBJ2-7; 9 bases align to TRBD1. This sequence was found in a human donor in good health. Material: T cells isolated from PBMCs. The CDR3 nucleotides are TGTGCCAGCAGCCTGCGCCGACCCCGGGACAGGGCCTACGAGCAGTACTTC. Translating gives CASSLRRPRDRAYEQYF.